This T cell receptor beta chain was documented in a study of shared clonotypes between healthy human individuals. The CDR3 is made up of 13 amino acids. Germline V CDR1 and CDR2: SGHNT, YENEEA. V lost 5 bases to trimming and J lost 7 bases, with 15 bases between them. CD45RA+ naive and CD45RA-negative memory subsets were separated from CD4+ cells. Original methodology: From ImmunoSEQ came sequences covering only the junction and carrying no quality scores, so filtering differed. TCRdb's copy holds only in-frame clones and misses some; the assay was immunoSEQ multiplex PCR. The V and J calls and the clone size are those of that table, but D and trimming were determined from the DNA. The sample lists about 2.4 million clones, 80% to 95% seen once, with 0.36% in the top ten.

Input material: naive CD4+ T cells from PBMCs. The subset: CD45RA+ positively selected. V usage is TRBV11-3 and J usage is TRBJ2-7; TRBD1 or TRBD2 may be the D gene (5 bases each). The sequence was obtained from a man aged 18 to 30 in good health. Some clones in this sample may be carry-over from other donors' samples. In DNA, the CDR3 is TGTGCCAGCAGCGTCCCGTCCGGGGCAGAGCAGTACTTC. The encoded protein is CASSVPSGAEQYF.